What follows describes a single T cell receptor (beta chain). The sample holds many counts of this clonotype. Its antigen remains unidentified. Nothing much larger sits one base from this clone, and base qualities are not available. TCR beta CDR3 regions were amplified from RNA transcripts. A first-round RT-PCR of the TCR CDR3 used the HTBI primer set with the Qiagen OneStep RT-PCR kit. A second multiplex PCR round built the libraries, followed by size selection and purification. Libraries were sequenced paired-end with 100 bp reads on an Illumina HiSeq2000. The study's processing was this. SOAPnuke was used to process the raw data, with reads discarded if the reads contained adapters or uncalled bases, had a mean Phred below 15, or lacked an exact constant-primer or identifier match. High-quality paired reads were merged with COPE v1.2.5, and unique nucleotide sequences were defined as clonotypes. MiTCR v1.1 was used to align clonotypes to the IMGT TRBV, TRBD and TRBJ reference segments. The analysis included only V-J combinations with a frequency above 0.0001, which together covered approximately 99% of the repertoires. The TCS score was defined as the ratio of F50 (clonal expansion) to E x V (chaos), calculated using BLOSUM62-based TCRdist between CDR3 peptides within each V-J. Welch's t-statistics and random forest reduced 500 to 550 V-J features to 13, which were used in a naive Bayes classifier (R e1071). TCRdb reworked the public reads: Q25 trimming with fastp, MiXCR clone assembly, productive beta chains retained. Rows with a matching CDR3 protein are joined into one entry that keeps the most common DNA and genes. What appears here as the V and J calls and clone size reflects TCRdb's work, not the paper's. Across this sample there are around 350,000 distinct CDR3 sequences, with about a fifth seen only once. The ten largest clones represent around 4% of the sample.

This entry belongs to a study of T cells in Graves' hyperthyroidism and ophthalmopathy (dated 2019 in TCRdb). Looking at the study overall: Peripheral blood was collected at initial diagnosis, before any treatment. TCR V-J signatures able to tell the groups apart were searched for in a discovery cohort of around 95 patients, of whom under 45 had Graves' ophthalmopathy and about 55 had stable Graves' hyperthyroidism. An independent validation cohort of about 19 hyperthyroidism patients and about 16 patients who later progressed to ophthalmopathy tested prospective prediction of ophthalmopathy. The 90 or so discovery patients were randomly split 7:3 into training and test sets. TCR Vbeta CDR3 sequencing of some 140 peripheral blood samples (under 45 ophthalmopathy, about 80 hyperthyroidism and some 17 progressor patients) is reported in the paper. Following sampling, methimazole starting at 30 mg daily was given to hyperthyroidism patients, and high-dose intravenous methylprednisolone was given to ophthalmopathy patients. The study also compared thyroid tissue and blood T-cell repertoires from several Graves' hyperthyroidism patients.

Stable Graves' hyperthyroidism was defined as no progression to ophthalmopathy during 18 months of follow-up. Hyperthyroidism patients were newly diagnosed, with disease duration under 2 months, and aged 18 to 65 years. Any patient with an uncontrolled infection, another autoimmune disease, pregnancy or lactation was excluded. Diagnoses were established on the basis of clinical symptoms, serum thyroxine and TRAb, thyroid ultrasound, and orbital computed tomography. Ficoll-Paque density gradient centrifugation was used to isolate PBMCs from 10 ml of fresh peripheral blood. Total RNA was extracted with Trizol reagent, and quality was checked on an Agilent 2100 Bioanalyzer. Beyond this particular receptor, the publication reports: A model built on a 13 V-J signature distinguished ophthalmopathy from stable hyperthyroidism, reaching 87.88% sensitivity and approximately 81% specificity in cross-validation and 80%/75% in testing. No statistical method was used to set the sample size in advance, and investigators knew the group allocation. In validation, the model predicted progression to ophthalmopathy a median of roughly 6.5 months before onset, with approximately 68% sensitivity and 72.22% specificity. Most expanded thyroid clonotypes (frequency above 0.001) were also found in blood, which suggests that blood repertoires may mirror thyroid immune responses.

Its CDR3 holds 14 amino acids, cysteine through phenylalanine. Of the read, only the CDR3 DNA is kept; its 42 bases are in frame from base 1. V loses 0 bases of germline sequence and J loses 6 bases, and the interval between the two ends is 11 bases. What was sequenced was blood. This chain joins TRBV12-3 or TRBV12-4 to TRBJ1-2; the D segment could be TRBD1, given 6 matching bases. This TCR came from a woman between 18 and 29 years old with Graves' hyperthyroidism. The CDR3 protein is CASSLASAGDGYTF. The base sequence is TGTGCCAGCAGTTTAGCGTCGGCAGGGGATGGCTACACCTTC.